The clone carrying this TCR beta chain was seen only a few times. Antigen: not known. The source of the sample is a study of early T cells in non-severe SARS-CoV-2 infection. Study-level results: Matches to VDJdb favored anti-spike CD8 responses and missed private and CD4 specificities.

Unique molecular identifiers (one per individual cDNA molecule) were attached. TCRdb independently ran MiXCR on the 5' RACE reads; one entry per CDR3 protein. The repertoire holds about 34,000 distinct CDR3 sequences, roughly 7.1% seen once, with approximately 13% in the top ten. The germline V gene encodes CDR1 SQVTM and CDR2 ANQGSEA. The CDR3 contains 14 residues. The V gene lost 8 bases and the J gene lost 3 bases, with 18 bases spanning the gap. The rearrangement links TRBV29-1 to TRBJ2-3; a possible D gene is TRBD2 (5 bases). This sequence was found in an adult who was a healthcare worker with PCR-confirmed SARS-CoV-2 infection or an uninfected control (not recorded which). The sample consisted of whole blood, taken at baseline. The CDR3 DNA follows: TGCAGCCTCAAAGTGGGAGACGTGACAGATACGCAGTATTTT. This translates into CSLKVGDVTDTQYF.